These 23 T cell receptor beta chains were sequenced from one sample in a study of control samples from healthy donors and cancer patients. Clones were sequenced by immunoSEQ multiplex PCR, and TCRdb holds only the in-frame ones, with some missing. The table has 70,000 to 95,000 clones, roughly nine tenths seen once. Sequencing was done on a sample of blood. Receptors were obtained from a woman aged 25 to 45 in good health.

The gene calls are TRBV29-1 and TRBJ2-7; 9 nucleotides match TRBD2. Germline CDR1 reads SQVTM; CDR2 reads ANQGSEA. The CDR3 is 15 amino acids. Trimming cost V 6 bases and J 3 bases; bases outside gene matches: 12. CDR3 protein: CSVGRGPTSGYEQYF. The CDR3 nucleotides are TGCAGCGTAGGCAGGGGCCCGACTAGCGGCTACGAGCAGTACTTC.

The V gene is TRBV19, the J gene TRBJ2-5, with 7 positions matching TRBD1. Germline assignment: CDR1 LNHDA and CDR2 SQIVND (reference sequence). The CDR3 runs 17 residues. V was clipped by 5 bases and J by 2 bases; unmatched bases: 14. CDR3 sequence (DNA): TGTGCCAGTAGTTACAGGGGTGGTCCCGGAACGCAAGAGACCCAGTACTTC. This codes for CASSYRGGPGTQETQYF.

The rearrangement links TRBV4-2 to TRBJ1-3; 7 bases match TRBD1. The ends lost 4 bases at V and 0 bases at J; junction bases unmatched: 12. The CDR3 consists of 18 residues. Germline CDR1 LGHNA, CDR2 YNFKEQ. CDR3 loop: CASSPIRGQTSSGNTIYF. For the CDR3, the DNA is TGTGCCAGCAGCCCAATACGGGGACAGACCAGCTCTGGAAACACCATATATTTT.

In nucleotides, the CDR3 is TGTGCTAGTGGAACCGGGACAGGGGGCGCGGGGACTGAAGCTTTCTTT. It specifies CASGTGTGGAGTEAFF. The gene calls are TRBV12-5 and TRBJ1-1, with 12 bases aligning to TRBD1. Germline CDR1 is LGHNT and CDR2 is FRNRAP. V shed 6 bases, J shed 5 bases, and the junction held 10 bases outside the gene matches. The CDR3 length is 16 residues.

V usage is TRBV29-1 and J usage is TRBJ1-1, with unresolved D. V shed 4 bases and J shed 1 base, with 10 bases lying between them. The CDR3 loop spans 13 amino acids. Germline CDR1 and CDR2: SQVTM and ANQGSEA. The CDR3: CSVVRPGNTEAFF. In DNA form, the CDR3 reads TGCAGCGTTGTACGGCCTGGGAACACTGAAGCTTTCTTT.

V and J are TRBV11-1 and TRBJ1-4; tentative D call: TRBD1 (5 bases). Germline V gives CDR1 SGHAT, CDR2 FQDESV (reference sequence). V was shortened by 5 bases and J by 7 bases, with 17 bases between the two germline ends. The CDR3 has 15 residues. CDR3 sequence (DNA): TGTGCCAGCAGCACAACGGGGCTCGCCGGTGAAAAACTGTTTTTT. Translated: CASSTTGLAGEKLFF.

The chain joins TRBV30 to TRBJ1-2; unclear D gene. Germline lookup yields CDR1 GTSNPN and CDR2 SVGIG (reference sequence). The ends were cut back, 0 bases at V and 1 base at J, with 6 bases in the middle. This CDR3 comprises 13 residues. The DNA for the CDR3 is TGTGCCTGGAGTGTACGAATTAACTATGGCTACACCTTC. Translating gives CAWSVRINYGYTF.

The rearrangement joins TRBV11-2 to TRBJ1-1; D not resolved. CDR1 SGHAT and CDR2 FQNNGV come from the germline V gene. The CDR3 has 13 residues. Trimming left V 4 bases short and J 10 bases short, with 16 bases between. The CDR3, as DNA: TGTGCCAGCAGCTCCCCAAGGAGGGTGGTAGCTTTCTTT. Translating it yields CASSSPRRVVAFF.

The chain combines TRBV6-8 with TRBJ1-3; D is undetermined. V lost 4 bases, J lost 0 bases, and 10 bases lay in between. The CDR3 loop spans 15 amino acids. CDR1 and CDR2 (germline): MNHGY, SAAAGT. The CDR3 region is CASSCPGSSGNTIYF. The CDR3 DNA reads as TGTGCCAGCAGTTGTCCAGGTAGCTCTGGAAACACCATATATTTT.

The gene calls are TRBV29-1 and TRBJ1-4; 7 bases align to TRBD1. Germline assignment: CDR1 SQVTM and CDR2 ANQGSEA. The CDR3 extends over 14 amino acids. Trimming at V came to 1 base and at J to 7 bases, leaving 6 bases not matched to a gene. The CDR3 region is CSVEGGTATEKLFF. The CDR3 bases are TGCAGCGTTGAAGGCGGGACAGCGACTGAAAAACTGTTTTTT.

The rearrangement uses TRBV12-3 or TRBV12-4 and TRBJ2-7, with TRBD1 as a possible D gene (6 bases). Trimming cost V 6 bases and J 6 bases, with 9 bases left between them. The CDR3 contains 11 residues. For the CDR3, the DNA is TGTGCCAGCAGCTACAGGGTCGAGCAGTACTTC. This gives the protein CASSYRVEQYF.

CDR3 nucleotide sequence: TGCGCCAGCAGCTTGGCCCAGGGGGGCACTGAAGCTTTCTTT. This encodes CASSLAQGGTEAFF. This rearrangement joins TRBV5-1 to TRBJ1-1, with TRBD1 identical over 7 bases. Germline V lookup: CDR1 SGHRS, CDR2 YFSETQ. The V segment lost 0 bases and the J segment 4 bases; nucleotides outside the gene matches: 3. The CDR3 is made up of 14 amino acids. The full variable domain, completed using reference TRBV5-1 and TRBJ1-1, is KAGVTQTPRYLIKTRGQQVTLSCSPISGHRSVSWYQQTPGQGLQFLFEYFSETQRNKGNFPGRFSGRQFSNSRSEMNVSTLELGDSALYLCASSLAQGGTEAFFGQGTRLTVV.

The sample holds a few counts of this clone. V and J are TRBV4-1 and TRBJ2-6; D may be TRBD1 or TRBD2 (5 bases each). The germline V and J ends were trimmed by 4 bases and 2 bases, with 15 bases remaining between them. This CDR3 contains 17 residues. Germline-derived CDR1 and CDR2 are MGHRA and YSYEKL. The chain's CDR3 is CASSLGRLAPGANVLTF. CDR3 in DNA: TGCGCCAGCAGCCTGGGACGGCTTGCCCCTGGGGCCAACGTCCTGACTTTC.

The chain uses TRBV10-2 and TRBJ2-2; D remains unclear. There are 15 residues in the CDR3. Germline assignment: CDR1 WSHSY and CDR2 SAAADI. V dropped 2 bases and J dropped 1 base, with 8 bases sitting between them. CDR3 nucleotides: TGCGCCAGCAGTGAGGGGCGGAGGAACACCGGGGAGCTGTTTTTT. It specifies CASSEGRRNTGELFF.

The chain recombines TRBV9 with TRBJ2-6; D not certain. Germline V CDR1 and CDR2: SGDLS, YYNGEE. The CDR3 covers 18 residues. Trimming removed 3 bases at V and 4 bases at J, with 20 bases between. The CDR3: CASSALPTSRRGANVLTF. Written as DNA, the CDR3 is TGTGCCAGCAGCGCCCTCCCGACATCCCGACGGGGGGCCAACGTCCTGACTTTC.

The rearrangement uses TRBV28 and TRBJ1-2; the D gene is possibly TRBD1 (5 bases). CDR3 length equals 14 residues. From germline, CDR1 is MDHEN and CDR2 SYDVKM. V lost 3 bases, J lost 8 bases, and 16 bases lay in between. CDR3 nucleotides: TGTGCCAGCAGTTTTGGTCCGGGCGGGGGAGGCTACACCTTC. Residues: CASSFGPGGGGYTF.

The chain uses TRBV27 and TRBJ2-3; D is unclear. V lost 2 bases to trimming and J lost 0 bases, with 6 bases between them. Germline CDR1 reads MNHEY; CDR2 reads SMNVEV (reference sequence). The CDR3 contains 14 residues. CDR3 sequence (DNA): TGTGCCAGCAGTTTAAAAGGGAGCACAGATACGCAGTATTTT. Amino acids: CASSLKGSTDTQYF.

This chain links TRBV5-1 with TRBJ2-1, with D perhaps TRBD2 (7 bases). CDR1 is SGHRS and CDR2 is YFSETQ in the germline V gene. The ends were cut back, 1 base at V and 4 bases at J, with 15 bases in the middle. The CDR3 length is 16 residues. DNA of the CDR3: TGCGCCAGCAGCTTGAATCTGGCGGGGGCTTACAATGAGCAGTTCTTC. Amino acids: CASSLNLAGAYNEQFF.

CDR3 amino acids: CASRTGGAGTGELFF. For the CDR3, the DNA is TGTGCCAGCAGAACAGGGGGCGCAGGAACCGGGGAGCTGTTTTTT. The V call is TRBV6-5, the J call TRBJ2-2; 9 bases match TRBD1. V lost 6 bases and J lost 5; bases outside the gene matches: 7. CDR3 length: 15 amino acids. The germline V gene has CDR1 MNHEY and CDR2 SVGAGI.

The chain has TRBV4-1 and TRBJ2-1; D is unclear. Germline assignment: CDR1 MGHRA and CDR2 YSYEKL. The CDR3 loop spans 16 amino acids. Trimming removed 0 bases at V and 0 bases at J, with 9 bases between. The CDR3 nucleotides are TGCGCCAGCAGCCAAGACTGGAAGAGCTCCTACAATGAGCAGTTCTTC. As protein: CASSQDWKSSYNEQFF.

This sequence joins TRBV27 and TRBJ1-2; TRBD1 matches at 8 bases. Germline lookup yields CDR1 MNHEY and CDR2 SMNVEV (reference sequence). Losses at the gene ends were 5 bases for V and 4 bases for J; bases not matched to a gene: 9. The CDR3 spans 15 residues. This CDR3 is CASSPEPGTGYGYTF. CDR3 coding DNA: TGTGCCAGCAGTCCTGAGCCCGGGACAGGCTATGGCTACACCTTC.

This clone was observed once. The V and J genes are TRBV18 and TRBJ1-1; no reliable D call. The CDR3 covers 16 residues. Deletions cut 3 bases from V and 0 bases from J, with 14 bases between. Germline CDR1 KGHSH, CDR2 LQKENI. CDR3 sequence: CASSPTRLPMNTEAFF. CDR3 bases: TGTGCCAGCTCACCGACTCGTCTTCCCATGAACACTGAAGCTTTCTTT.

This clone was seen more than once but under ten times. The chain's CDR3 is CATGNLTANTGELFF. For the CDR3, the DNA is TGTGCCACCGGGAACCTAACAGCGAACACCGGGGAGCTGTTTTTT. The J gene is TRBJ2-2, the V gene TRBV15, with D uncertain. Germline CDR1 LNHNV, CDR2 YYDKDF (reference sequence). CDR3 length: 15 residues. Trimming shortened V by 8 bases and J by 0 bases, and 13 bases separated the two germline ends.